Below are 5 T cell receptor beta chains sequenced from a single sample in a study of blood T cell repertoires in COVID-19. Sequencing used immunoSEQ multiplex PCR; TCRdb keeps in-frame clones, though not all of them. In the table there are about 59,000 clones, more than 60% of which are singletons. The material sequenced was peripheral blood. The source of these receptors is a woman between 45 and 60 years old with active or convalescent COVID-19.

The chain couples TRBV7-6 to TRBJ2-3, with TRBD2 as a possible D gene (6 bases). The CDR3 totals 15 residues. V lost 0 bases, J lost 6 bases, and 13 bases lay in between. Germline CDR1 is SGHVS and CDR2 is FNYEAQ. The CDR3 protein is CASSLAGDFVDTQYF. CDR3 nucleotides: TGTGCCAGCAGCTTAGCGGGGGACTTTGTGGATACGCAGTATTTT.

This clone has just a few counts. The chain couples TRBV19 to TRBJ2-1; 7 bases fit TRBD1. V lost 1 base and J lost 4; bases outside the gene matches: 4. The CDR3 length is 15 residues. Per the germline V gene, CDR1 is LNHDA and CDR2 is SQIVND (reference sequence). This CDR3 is CASSIVARGYNEQFF. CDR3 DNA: TGTGCCAGTAGTATAGTGGCCAGGGGGTACAATGAGCAGTTCTTC.

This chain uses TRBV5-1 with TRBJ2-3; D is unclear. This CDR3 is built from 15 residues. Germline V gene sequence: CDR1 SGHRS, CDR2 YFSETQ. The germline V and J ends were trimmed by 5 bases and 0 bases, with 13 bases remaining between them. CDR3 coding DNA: TGCGCCAGCAGAACTGCTAGGATTAGCACAGATACGCAGTATTTT. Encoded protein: CASRTARISTDTQYF.

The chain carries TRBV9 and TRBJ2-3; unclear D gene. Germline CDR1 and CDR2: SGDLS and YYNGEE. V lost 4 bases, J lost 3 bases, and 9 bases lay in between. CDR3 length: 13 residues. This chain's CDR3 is CASSPSTTDTQYF. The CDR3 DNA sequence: TGTGCCAGCAGCCCATCTACGACAGATACGCAGTATTTT.

As DNA, the CDR3 is TGTGCCAGTAGTACTTCTTACAGGGGAGGGAACACTGAAGCTTTCTTT. Translated: CASSTSYRGGNTEAFF. J is TRBJ1-1 and V is TRBV19; 7 nucleotides agree with TRBD1. V was pared by 4 bases and J by 1 base, with 9 bases of the junction left unmatched. Germline V gives CDR1 LNHDA, CDR2 SQIVND (reference sequence). This CDR3 has 16 amino acids.